This entry is about one T cell receptor beta chain. This sample was taken from a study of technical replicates of blood from a few donors. CDR3 length equals 13 residues. The germline V gene has CDR1 SEHNR and CDR2 FQNEAQ (reference sequence). With 3 bases clipped from V and 9 bases from J, the junction kept 4 bases outside the gene matches. TCRdb keeps only in-frame clones here, not all; method: immunoSEQ multiplex PCR. The sample has tens of thousands of clones; around nine tenths are singletons. This rearrangement joins TRBV7-9 to TRBJ2-2; TRBD2 matches at 7 bases. This clonotype was obtained from a human donor in good health. Some clones in this sample may be carry-over from other donors' samples. The sequenced sample was PBMCs. CDR3 protein: CASSLEGGRELFF. CDR3 in DNA: TGTGCCAGCAGCTTGGAGGGAGGGCGGGAGCTGTTTTTT.